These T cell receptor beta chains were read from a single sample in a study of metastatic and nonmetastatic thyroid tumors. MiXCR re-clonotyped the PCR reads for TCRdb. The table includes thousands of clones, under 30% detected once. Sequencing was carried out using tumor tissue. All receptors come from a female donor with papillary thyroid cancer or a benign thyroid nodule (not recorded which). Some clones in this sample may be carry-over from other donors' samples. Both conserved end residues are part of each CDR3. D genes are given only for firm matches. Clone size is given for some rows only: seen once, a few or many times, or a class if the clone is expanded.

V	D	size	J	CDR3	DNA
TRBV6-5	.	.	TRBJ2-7	CASWGYEQYF	TGTGCCAGCTGGGGCTACGAGCAGTACTTC
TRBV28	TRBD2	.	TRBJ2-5	CASSFPPETSGKKDTQYF	TGTGCCAGCAGTTTTCCCCCGGAGACTAGCGGGAAGAAGGATACCCAGTACTTC
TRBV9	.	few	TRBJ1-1	CASGGLNTEAFF	TGTGCCAGCGGGGGACTGAACACTGAAGCTTTCTTT
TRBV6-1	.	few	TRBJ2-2	CASSIPFTGGLFF	TGTGCCAGCAGTATCCCCTTCACCGGGGGGCTGTTTTTT
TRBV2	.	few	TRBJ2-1	CASSVIAWNEQFF	TGTGCCAGCAGTGTGATAGCCTGGAATGAGCAGTTCTTC
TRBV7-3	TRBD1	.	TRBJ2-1	CASSPRQGASGNDQSF	TGTGCCAGCAGCCCGAGACAGGGGGCCAGCGGCAATGATCAGTCCTTC
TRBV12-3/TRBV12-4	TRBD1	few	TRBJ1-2	CASSSDRGNYGYTF	TGTGCCAGCAGCTCGGACAGGGGGAACTATGGCTACACCTTC
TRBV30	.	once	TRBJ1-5	CAWSEGIDQPQHF	TGTGCCTGGAGTGAGGGAATTGATCAGCCCCAGCATTTT
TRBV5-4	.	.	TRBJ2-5	CASSLEQGLGGETQYF	TGTGCCAGCAGCTTAGAACAGGGCCTGGGGGGAGAGACCCAGTACTTC
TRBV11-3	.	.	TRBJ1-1	CASSLDMGHLNTEAFF	TGTGCCAGCAGCTTAGATATGGGACACCTGAACACTGAAGCTTTCTTT
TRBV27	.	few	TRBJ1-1	CASIGQMNTEAFF	TGTGCCAGCATTGGGCAGATGAACACTGAAGCTTTCTTT
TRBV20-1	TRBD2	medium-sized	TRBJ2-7	CSARVPVVESSGRSSYEQYF	TGCAGTGCTAGAGTCCCTGTGGTTGAGAGTAGCGGGAGATCGTCCTACGAGCAGTACTTC
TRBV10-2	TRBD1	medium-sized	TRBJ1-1	CASSETGGTNTEAFF	TGCGCCAGCAGTGAGACAGGGGGAACTAACACTGAAGCTTTCTTT
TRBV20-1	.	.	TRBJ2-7	CSAREQEYEQYF	TGCAGTGCTAGAGAACAGGAGTACGAGCAGTACTTC
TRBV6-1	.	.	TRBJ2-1	CASSTRPYNEQFF	TGTGCCAGCAGTACCCGACCGTACAATGAGCAGTTCTTC
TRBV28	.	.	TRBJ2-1	CASSLWTSAEQFF	TGTGCCAGCAGTTTATGGACTTCGGCCGAGCAGTTCTTC
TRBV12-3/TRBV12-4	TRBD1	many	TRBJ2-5	CASSPRTGEKETQYF	TGTGCCAGCAGTCCGCGGACAGGGGAGAAGGAGACCCAGTACTTC
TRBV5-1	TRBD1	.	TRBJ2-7	CASSLERGTVYEQYF	TGCGCCAGCAGCTTGGAAAGAGGGACAGTTTACGAGCAGTACTTC
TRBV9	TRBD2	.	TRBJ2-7	CASSHSVAGEQYF	TGTGCCAGCAGCCACAGTGTAGCGGGCGAGCAGTACTTC
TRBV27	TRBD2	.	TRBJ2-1	CASSGGRTYNEQFF	TGTGCCAGCAGCGGCGGGAGGACCTACAATGAGCAGTTCTTC
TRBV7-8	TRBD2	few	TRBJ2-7	CASSFGGAMYEQYF	TGTGCCAGCAGCTTCGGGGGGGCCATGTACGAGCAGTACTTC
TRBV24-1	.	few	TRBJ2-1	CDTSPAGGNEQFF	TGTGACACCTCACCAGCGGGCGGGAATGAGCAGTTCTTC
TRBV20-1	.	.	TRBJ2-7	CSAFGTQESYEQYF	TGCAGTGCCTTTGGGACGCAAGAGTCCTACGAGCAGTACTTC
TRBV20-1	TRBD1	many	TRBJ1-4	CSALRGTVNEKLFF	TGCAGTGCTCTAAGGGGGACAGTAAATGAAAAACTGTTTTTT
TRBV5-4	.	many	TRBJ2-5	CASSLGRQLEETQYF	TGTGCCAGCAGCTTGGGGAGACAGCTCGAAGAGACCCAGTACTTC
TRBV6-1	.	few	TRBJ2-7	CASGGASYLSYEQYF	TGTGCCTCCGGCGGGGCCAGTTACCTCTCCTACGAGCAGTACTTC
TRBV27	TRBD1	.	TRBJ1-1	CASSFQGGTEAFF	TGTGCCAGCAGTTTTCAGGGGGGCACTGAAGCTTTCTTT
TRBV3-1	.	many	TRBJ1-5	CASSQGVQQGGQPQHF	TGTGCCAGCAGCCAAGGGGTCCAACAGGGTGGCCAGCCCCAGCATTTT
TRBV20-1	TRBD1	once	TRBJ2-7	CSASETGPRYEQYF	TGCAGTGCTTCAGAGACAGGGCCTCGCTACGAGCAGTACTTC
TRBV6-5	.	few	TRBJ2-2	CASSYQAPGNTGELFF	TGTGCCAGCAGTTACCAGGCCCCAGGGAACACCGGGGAGCTGTTTTTT
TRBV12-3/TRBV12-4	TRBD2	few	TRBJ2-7	CASSLAGSYEQYF	TGTGCCAGCAGTCTAGCGGGCTCCTACGAGCAGTACTTC
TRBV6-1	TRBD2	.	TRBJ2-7	CASSEAAGESDEQYF	TGTGCCAGCAGTGAAGCAGCGGGAGAATCGGACGAGCAGTACTTC
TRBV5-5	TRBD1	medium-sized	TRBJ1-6	CASSYRTGENSPLHF	TGTGCCAGCAGCTATCGGACAGGGGAAAATTCACCCCTCCACTTT
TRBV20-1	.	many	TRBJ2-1	CSAGTAAPNEQFF	TGCAGTGCCGGGACTGCCGCCCCCAATGAGCAGTTCTTC
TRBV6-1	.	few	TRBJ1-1	CASSWSWNTEAFF	TGTGCCAGCAGTTGGTCTTGGAACACTGAAGCTTTCTTT
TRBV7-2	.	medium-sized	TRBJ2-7	CASLIRQESYEQYF	TGTGCCAGCCTAATCAGACAGGAATCCTACGAGCAGTACTTC
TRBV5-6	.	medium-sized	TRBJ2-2	CASSTDYTGELFF	TGTGCCAGCAGCACGGACTACACCGGGGAGCTGTTTTTT
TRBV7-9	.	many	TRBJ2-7	CASSPAGTLLYEQYF	TGTGCCAGCAGCCCCGCCGGGACTTTACTCTACGAGCAGTACTTC
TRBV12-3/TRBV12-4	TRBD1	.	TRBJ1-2	CASGGQGFGYTF	TGTGCCAGCGGGGGACAGGGTTTTGGCTACACCTTC
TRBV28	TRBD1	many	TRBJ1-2	CASSAEDRPNNYGYTF	TGTGCCAGCAGCGCAGAGGACAGGCCCAATAACTATGGCTACACCTTC
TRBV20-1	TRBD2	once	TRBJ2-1	CSFFWGGSYIYNEQFF	TGCAGCTTCTTCTGGGGCGGGAGTTACATCTACAATGAGCAGTTCTTC
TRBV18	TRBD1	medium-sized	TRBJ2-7	CASSPGQVVDEQYF	TGTGCCAGCTCACCGGGACAGGTAGTGGACGAGCAGTACTTC
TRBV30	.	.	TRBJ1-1	CAWSLQFTAFF	TGTGCCTGGAGTTTACAGTTTACGGCTTTCTTT
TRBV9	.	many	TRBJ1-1	CASTKGWGRGRTEAFF	TGTGCCAGCACCAAAGGATGGGGCAGGGGACGCACTGAAGCTTTCTTT
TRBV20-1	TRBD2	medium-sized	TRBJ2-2	CSARGLAVGVTGELFF	TGCAGTGCGAGGGGACTAGCGGTGGGGGTAACCGGGGAGCTGTTTTTT
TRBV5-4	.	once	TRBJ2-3	CASKWNPSTDTQYF	TGTGCCAGCAAGTGGAACCCGAGCACAGATACGCAGTATTTT
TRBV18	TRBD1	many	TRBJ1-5	CASSKGTVSNQPQHF	TGTGCCAGCTCAAAAGGGACAGTTAGCAATCAGCCCCAGCATTTT
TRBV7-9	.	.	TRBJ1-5	CASSLDTTGF	TGTGCCAGCAGCCTAGATACTACAGGTTTT
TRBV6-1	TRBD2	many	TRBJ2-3	CASSPGRPDTQYF	TGTGCCAGCAGCCCCGGGAGGCCAGATACGCAGTATTTT
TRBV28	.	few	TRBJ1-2	CASSSGQLYGYTF	TGTGCCAGCAGTAGCGGCCAGTTATATGGCTACACCTTC
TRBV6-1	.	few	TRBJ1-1	CASRWGHPERTEAFF	TGTGCCAGCAGATGGGGACACCCCGAACGAACTGAAGCTTTCTTT
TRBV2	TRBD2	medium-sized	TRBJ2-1	CASSDRGLGYNEQFF	TGTGCCAGCAGCGACCGGGGACTAGGCTACAATGAGCAGTTCTTC
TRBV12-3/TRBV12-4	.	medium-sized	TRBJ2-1	CASSLDYNEQFF	TGTGCCAGCAGTTTGGATTACAATGAGCAGTTCTTC
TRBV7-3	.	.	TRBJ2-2	CASSLDFTGELFF	TGTGCCAGCAGCTTAGATTTCACCGGGGAGCTGTTTTTT
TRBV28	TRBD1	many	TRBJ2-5	CASRKTGASTETQYF	TGTGCCAGCAGAAAGACAGGGGCAAGCACAGAGACCCAGTACTTC